This record covers a single T cell receptor (beta chain). No cognate antigen has been identified for it. It has no much larger one-base neighbor in the sample; base qualities were not kept. The roughly 39 donors, aged about 6 to 95 years, were systemically healthy Caucasian individuals from Russia. Each donor gave around 9.9 milliliters of peripheral blood, collected into EDTA-treated Vacutainer tubes. Ficoll-Paque density-gradient centrifugation was used to isolate PBMCs, with at least 7 million obtained per sample. Trizol reagent was used to extract total RNA from the PBMCs, yielding at least 5.5 micrograms per sample. Naive CD45RAhigh/CD27high T cell percentages were measured by flow cytometry on a PBMC aliquot from every donor. These data belong to a study of blood T cells in healthy people across ages (dated by TCRdb to the mid-2010s). A note on the overall study: Template switching captured roughly one uniquely barcoded TCR beta cDNA molecule per two T cells in model experiments. The donors were divided into four age groups: young (average around 17 years), middle-aged (under 40), aged (approximately 59) and long-lived (roughly 88). To avoid experimental bias, donors of different ages were randomly spread across the sequencing lanes. Using deep sequencing normalized with unique cDNA molecular identifiers, the study measured how TCR beta repertoire diversity changes with age. Using the same blood draw, the study looked at two additional independent replicas of 1 million unique cDNA reads for two donors, one aged 18 to 30 and the other aged 80 or older.

The method behind the library was 5' RACE. These reads were obtained on an Illumina HiSeq 2500. The second PCR ran for roughly 6 to 11 cycles and used a J-beta primer mix along with a sample-barcoded 5' primer. Each TCR beta cDNA molecule received a unique molecular identifier from a template-switch 5' adaptor carrying 12 random nucleotides. Each sample yielded at least 2.5 million CDR3-containing paired-end reads. First-strand cDNA synthesis was performed from all RNA using the Mint cDNA synthesis kit, with priming by a TRBC-specific oligonucleotide. Following uracil-DNA glycosylase treatment, all cDNA underwent a first 18-cycle PCR with the universal primers M1SS and BC2_uni_R. The study's processing was this. Normalization of each sample was performed by random selection of 1 million high-quality reads, each carrying a distinct molecular identifier. Instead of being binned into consensus sequences, reads with shared molecular identifiers were discarded. MiTCR, set to a Q25 quality threshold and the strictest error-elimination algorithm, was used for CDR3 identification, clonotype clustering and error correction. A nonparametric unseen species model using Euler transformation provided a lower-bound estimate of total TCR beta diversity. The public reads were reanalyzed by TCRdb: fastp trimming at Q25, MiXCR alignment, in-frame beta chains only. CDR3 protein sequences are deduplicated, and each keeps its most common genes and DNA. The V and J calls were not made by the authors but by TCRdb's processing. This sample gives roughly 730,000 distinct CDR3 sequences in total; just over 55% of them show up just once. The ten top clones hold under 30% of the sample.

Broad study findings and their caveats: Since profiling was done on bulk unsorted PBMCs, naive and antigen-experienced compartments could not be conclusively compared. Observed TCR beta diversity per million T cells fell roughly linearly with age, and a significant reduction was already apparent by age around 40. Estimates of total diversity from one million sequenced T cells were regarded as lower bounds and underestimates. There was a strong correlation between observed TCR beta diversity and the percentage of naive T cells measured by flow cytometry. Because the CMV infection status of the donors was unknown, age-related changes in expanded clonotypes may potentially have been confounded. Compared with the aged group, more naive CD4+ T cells, fewer expanded clones and increased TCR diversity were shown by the long-lived group, suggesting age selection.

In the germline V gene (reference sequence), CDR1 corresponds to MNHEY and CDR2 to SMNVEV. Trimming costs V 3 bases and J 2 bases, and their ends lie 7 bases apart. The CDR3 numbers 13 residues from cysteine through phenylalanine. Here the CDR3 DNA is all that survives: 39 bases in frame from base 1. This sequence was found in a man aged 35 to 55 in good health. Sequences were obtained from blood. The rearranged chain carries TRBV27 and TRBJ2-5, with the D gene too uncertain to name. The CDR3 region has the sequence CASSLFFQETQYF. The DNA is as follows: TGTGCCAGCAGTTTGTTCTTTCAAGAGACCCAGTACTTC.